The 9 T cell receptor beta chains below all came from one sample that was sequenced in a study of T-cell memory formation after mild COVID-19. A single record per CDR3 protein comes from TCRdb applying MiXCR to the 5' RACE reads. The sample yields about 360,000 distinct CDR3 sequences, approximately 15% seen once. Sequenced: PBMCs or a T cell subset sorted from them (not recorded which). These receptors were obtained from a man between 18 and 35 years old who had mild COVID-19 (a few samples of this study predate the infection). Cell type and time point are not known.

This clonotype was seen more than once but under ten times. The CDR3 sequence: CASSLGPGGNEQYV. The CDR3 region has the DNA TGTGCCAGCAGTTTAGGACCGGGGGGAAACGAGCAGTACGTC. The chain is built from TRBV28 and TRBJ2-7; 7 bases align to TRBD2. The J segment lost 5 bases and the V segment lost 2 bases, leaving 6 bases of the junction unmatched. This CDR3 contains 14 residues. Germline CDR1 and CDR2: MDHEN and SYDVKM.

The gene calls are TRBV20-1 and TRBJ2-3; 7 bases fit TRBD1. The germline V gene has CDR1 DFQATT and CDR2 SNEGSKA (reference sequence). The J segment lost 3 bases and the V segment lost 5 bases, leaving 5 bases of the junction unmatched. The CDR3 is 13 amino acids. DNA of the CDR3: TGCAGTGCTCAACGACAGGGTACAGATACGCAGTATTTT. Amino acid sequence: CSAQRQGTDTQYF.

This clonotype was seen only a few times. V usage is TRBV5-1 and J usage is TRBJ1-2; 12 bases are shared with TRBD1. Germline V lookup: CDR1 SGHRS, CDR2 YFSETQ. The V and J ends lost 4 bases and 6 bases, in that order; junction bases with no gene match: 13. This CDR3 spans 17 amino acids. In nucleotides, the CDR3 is TGCGCCAGCAGCGTCGGGACAGGGGGCAACCGGGGTAATGGCTACACCTTC. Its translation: CASSVGTGGNRGNGYTF. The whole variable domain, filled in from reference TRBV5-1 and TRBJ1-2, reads KAGVTQTPRYLIKTRGQQVTLSCSPISGHRSVSWYQQTPGQGLQFLFEYFSETQRNKGNFPGRFSGRQFSNSRSEMNVSTLELGDSALYLCASSVGTGGNRGNGYTFGSGTRLTVV.

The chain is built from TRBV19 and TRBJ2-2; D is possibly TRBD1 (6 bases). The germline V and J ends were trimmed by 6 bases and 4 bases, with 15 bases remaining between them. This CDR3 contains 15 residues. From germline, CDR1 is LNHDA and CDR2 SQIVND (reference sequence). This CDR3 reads CASRNRDPVTGELFF. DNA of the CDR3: TGTGCCAGTAGAAACAGGGATCCCGTCACCGGGGAGCTGTTTTTT.

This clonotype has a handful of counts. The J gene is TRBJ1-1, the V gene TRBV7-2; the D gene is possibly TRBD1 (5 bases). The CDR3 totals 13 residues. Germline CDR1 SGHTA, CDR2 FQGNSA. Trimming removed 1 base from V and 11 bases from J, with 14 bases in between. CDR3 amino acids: CASSLGLGRAAFF. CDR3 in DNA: TGTGCCAGCAGCTTAGGATTGGGCAGGGCCGCTTTCTTT.

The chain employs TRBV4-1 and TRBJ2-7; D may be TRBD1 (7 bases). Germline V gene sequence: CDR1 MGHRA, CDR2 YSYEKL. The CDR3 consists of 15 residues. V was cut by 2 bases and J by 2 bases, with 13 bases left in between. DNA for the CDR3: TGCGCCAGCAGCCAACGCCAGGGGGGACCCTACGAGCAGTACTTC. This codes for CASSQRQGGPYEQYF.

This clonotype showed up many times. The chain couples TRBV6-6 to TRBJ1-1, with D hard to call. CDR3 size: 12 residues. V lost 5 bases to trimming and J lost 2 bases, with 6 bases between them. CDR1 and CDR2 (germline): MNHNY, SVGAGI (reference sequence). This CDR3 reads CASSVDNTEAFF. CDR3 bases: TGTGCCAGCAGTGTCGATAACACTGAAGCTTTCTTT.

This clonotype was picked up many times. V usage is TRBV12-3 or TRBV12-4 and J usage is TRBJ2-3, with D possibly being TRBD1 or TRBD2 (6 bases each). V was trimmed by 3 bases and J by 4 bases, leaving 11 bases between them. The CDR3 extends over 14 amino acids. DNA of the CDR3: TGTGCCAGCAGTTTCGGGGGCTTGGCAGATACGCAGTATTTT. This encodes CASSFGGLADTQYF.

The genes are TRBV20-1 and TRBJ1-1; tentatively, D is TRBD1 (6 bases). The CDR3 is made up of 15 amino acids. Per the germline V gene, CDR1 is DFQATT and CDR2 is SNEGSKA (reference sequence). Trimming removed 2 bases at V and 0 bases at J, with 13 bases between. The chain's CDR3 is CSARQGRILNTEAFF. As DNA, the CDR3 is TGCAGTGCTAGACAGGGGCGGATTTTGAACACTGAAGCTTTCTTT.